A selection of T cell receptor beta chains follows, all from one sample in a study of blood T cell dynamics during melanoma immunotherapy. Repertoires were generated with immunoSEQ multiplex PCR, while TCRdb's copy carries only in-frame clones and drops some. The data show 25,000 to 30,000 clones, roughly 88% seen once. This specimen was blood, taken from a patient treated with checkpoint blockade. The origin of the receptors is a human donor with melanoma. CDR3s include the opening cysteine and the closing phenylalanine or tryptophan. A D gene is named only where the DNA matches it firmly. The size field is filled for only some rows; it gives once, few, many or a size class.

TGTGCCAGCAGCGCCGGGGGATTCCCCCACAATGAGCAGTTCTTC,CASSAGGFPHNEQFF,-,TRBV9,TRBJ2-1,-
TGTGCCAGCAGCGTAGGCAGCATCTCTGGAAACACCATATATTTT,CASSVGSISGNTIYF,-,TRBV9,TRBJ1-3,-
TGTGCCAGCAGCTTACCAGGGGGCAAAACTGAAGCTTTCTTT,CASSLPGGKTEAFF,TRBD1,TRBV28,TRBJ1-1,-
TGTGCCAGCAGCAGGGGACAGGGGGCCAACGAGCAGTACTTC,CASSRGQGANEQYF,TRBD1,TRBV11-3,TRBJ2-7,few
TGTGCCAGCAGCTTACTTAGCGGGGGGGCCGGGGAGGAGCAGTACTTC,CASSLLSGGAGEEQYF,TRBD2,TRBV7-2,TRBJ2-7,-
TGTGCCAGCAGCAGGAGCGGAGGTGAAGCTTTCTTT,CASSRSGGEAFF,-,TRBV27,TRBJ1-1,-
TGTGCCAGCAGCCCTGCGGTGGGGGCCAATGGCTACACCTTC,CASSPAVGANGYTF,-,TRBV5-6,TRBJ1-2,few
TGTGCCAGCACCGGGGGCAAAGACTACGAGCAGTACTTC,CASTGGKDYEQYF,-,TRBV5-6,TRBJ2-7,-
TGTGCCAGCAGCTCTTCTCAGGGGGCCTCCTACAATGAGCAGTTCTTC,CASSSSQGASYNEQFF,TRBD1,TRBV5-4,TRBJ2-1,-
TGTGCCAGCAGCTCCTTCGTTGGACGCTCCTACAATGAGCAGTTCTTC,CASSSFVGRSYNEQFF,-,TRBV11-2,TRBJ2-1,-